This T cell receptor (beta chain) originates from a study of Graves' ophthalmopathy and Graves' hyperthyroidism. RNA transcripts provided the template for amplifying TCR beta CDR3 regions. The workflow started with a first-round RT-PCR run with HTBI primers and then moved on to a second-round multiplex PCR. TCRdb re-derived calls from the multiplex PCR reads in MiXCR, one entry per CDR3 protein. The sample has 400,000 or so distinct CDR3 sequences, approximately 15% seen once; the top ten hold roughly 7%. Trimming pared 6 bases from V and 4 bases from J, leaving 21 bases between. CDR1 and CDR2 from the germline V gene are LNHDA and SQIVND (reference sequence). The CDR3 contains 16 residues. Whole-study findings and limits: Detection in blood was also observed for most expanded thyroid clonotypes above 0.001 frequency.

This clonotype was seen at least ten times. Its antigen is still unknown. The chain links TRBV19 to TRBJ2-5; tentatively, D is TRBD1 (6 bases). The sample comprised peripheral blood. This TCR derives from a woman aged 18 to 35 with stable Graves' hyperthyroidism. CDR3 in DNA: TGTGCCAGTAGAAGAAGTACAGGGATGGCGGGAGAGACCCAGTACTTC. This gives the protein CASRRSTGMAGETQYF. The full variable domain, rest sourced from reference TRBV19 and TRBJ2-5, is DGGITQSPKYLFRKEGQNVTLSCEQNLNHDAMYWYRQDPGQGLRLIYYSQIVNDFQKGDIAEGYSVSREKKESFPLTVTSAQKNPTAFYLCASRRSTGMAGETQYFGPGTRLLVL.